This is a list of T cell receptor beta chains from one sample in a study of T cells in Graves' hyperthyroidism and ophthalmopathy. TCRdb processed the multiplex PCR reads anew with MiXCR; each CDR3 protein has one entry. The sample has 270,000 or so distinct CDR3 sequences, about 16% seen once; the top ten hold about 30%. The sample comprised blood. These receptors were collected from a woman between 45 and 65 years old with Graves' hyperthyroidism that later progressed to Graves' ophthalmopathy. CDR3s leave out the opening cysteine and the closing phenylalanine or tryptophan.

v_call: TRBV24-1; j_call: TRBJ1-2; cdr3_aa: ATSDSGYGYT
v_call: TRBV29-1; j_call: TRBJ2-1; cdr3_aa: SVDVDSLYNEQF
v_call: TRBV12-3/TRBV12-4; j_call: TRBJ1-6; cdr3_aa: ASSFSMSSPLH
v_call: TRBV20-1; j_call: TRBJ1-1; cdr3_aa: SAYSGTGNTEAF
v_call: TRBV11-3; j_call: TRBJ2-3; cdr3_aa: ASSLGIQGWADTQY
v_call: TRBV7-8; j_call: TRBJ1-3; cdr3_aa: ASSLWWGSSGNTIY
v_call: TRBV29-1; j_call: TRBJ2-3; cdr3_aa: SVKFYTDTQY
v_call: TRBV30; j_call: TRBJ2-7; cdr3_aa: AWVPRGAADYEQY
v_call: TRBV3-1; j_call: TRBJ2-3; cdr3_aa: ASSQELAGGADTQY
v_call: TRBV18; j_call: TRBJ1-4; cdr3_aa: ASSLGFNEKLF
v_call: TRBV7-9; j_call: TRBJ2-6; cdr3_aa: ASSSTGANVLT
v_call: TRBV27; j_call: TRBJ1-1; cdr3_aa: ASSFSRLGTEAF
v_call: TRBV19; j_call: TRBJ2-1; cdr3_aa: ASGQGSLSYNEQF
v_call: TRBV6-1; j_call: TRBJ1-4; cdr3_aa: ASSYRQAMNEKLF
v_call: TRBV29-1; j_call: TRBJ2-7; cdr3_aa: SVWGPYYEQY
v_call: TRBV12-3/TRBV12-4; j_call: TRBJ2-1; cdr3_aa: ASSFVINEQF
v_call: TRBV9; j_call: TRBJ1-2; cdr3_aa: ASSVSGRDNYGYT
v_call: TRBV6-1; j_call: TRBJ2-5; cdr3_aa: ASVRQAQGTQY
v_call: TRBV29-1; j_call: TRBJ1-3; cdr3_aa: SGFGGLSGNTIY
v_call: TRBV27; j_call: TRBJ2-1; cdr3_aa: AVLRGSNEQF
v_call: TRBV28; j_call: TRBJ1-5; cdr3_aa: ASKERGSNQPQH
v_call: TRBV20-1; j_call: TRBJ2-7; cdr3_aa: SALTFPGQGAYEQY
v_call: TRBV27; j_call: TRBJ1-5; cdr3_aa: ASSLGGNRHRRH
v_call: TRBV27; j_call: TRBJ2-1; cdr3_aa: ASSSYTTHPSTVGEQF
v_call: TRBV24-1; j_call: TRBJ2-1; cdr3_aa: ATSDLGRANSYNEQF
v_call: TRBV10-3; j_call: TRBJ1-1; cdr3_aa: AISGVLNTEAF
v_call: TRBV20-1; j_call: TRBJ2-2; cdr3_aa: SARVLAGATGELF
v_call: TRBV5-6; j_call: TRBJ2-1; cdr3_aa: ASSLITGDYNEQF
v_call: TRBV10-2; j_call: TRBJ2-7; cdr3_aa: ASSETGLGSYEQY
v_call: TRBV18; j_call: TRBJ2-1; cdr3_aa: ASSLRGQF
v_call: TRBV6-1; j_call: TRBJ1-5; cdr3_aa: ASSGRDNSNQPQR
v_call: TRBV5-1; j_call: TRBJ1-5; cdr3_aa: ASSLPVIGYNSNQPQH
v_call: TRBV15; j_call: TRBJ1-3; cdr3_aa: ATSRDRTVGNTIY
v_call: TRBV19; j_call: TRBJ2-1; cdr3_aa: ASSIDATRPIYNEQF
v_call: TRBV30; j_call: TRBJ1-5; cdr3_aa: AWSVGSNQPQH
v_call: TRBV10-3; j_call: TRBJ2-1; cdr3_aa: AISESSGFTNEQF
v_call: TRBV5-5; j_call: TRBJ2-2; cdr3_aa: ASSLTAGANTGELF
v_call: TRBV3-1; j_call: TRBJ2-1; cdr3_aa: ASSPEDGPSYNEQF
v_call: TRBV6-6; j_call: TRBJ2-5; cdr3_aa: ASSYSTSGPQETQY
v_call: TRBV20-1; j_call: TRBJ1-5; cdr3_aa: SAQTSRDRNQPQH
v_call: TRBV20-1; j_call: TRBJ2-1; cdr3_aa: SARDLDRAYNEQF
v_call: TRBV11-2; j_call: TRBJ1-3; cdr3_aa: ASSSDGGSGNTIY
v_call: TRBV29-1; j_call: TRBJ1-1; cdr3_aa: SVGWDRSGSEAF
v_call: TRBV20-1; j_call: TRBJ1-2; cdr3_aa: SARPYRGGGYT
v_call: TRBV25-1; j_call: TRBJ2-2; cdr3_aa: ASSIGTGVNTGELF
v_call: TRBV15; j_call: TRBJ1-4; cdr3_aa: ATSRLQGATREKLF
v_call: TRBV24-1; j_call: TRBJ2-2; cdr3_aa: ATSDLLGTGELF
v_call: TRBV10-2; j_call: TRBJ1-5; cdr3_aa: ASRGQGATQPQH
v_call: TRBV12-3/TRBV12-4; j_call: TRBJ2-3; cdr3_aa: ASSFYSGSTDTQY
v_call: TRBV28; j_call: TRBJ2-7; cdr3_aa: ASSSKDRERGFGYEQY
v_call: TRBV28; j_call: TRBJ2-3; cdr3_aa: ASSRDRRGLKADTQY
v_call: TRBV7-2; j_call: TRBJ2-1; cdr3_aa: ASSPPASYNEQF
v_call: TRBV18; j_call: TRBJ2-7; cdr3_aa: ASSQPSFGRYEQY
v_call: TRBV14; j_call: TRBJ2-1; cdr3_aa: ASSQVVLGYNEQF
v_call: TRBV28; j_call: TRBJ1-3; cdr3_aa: ASSSRAGPSGNTIY